One and the same sample provided the 15 T cell receptor beta chains below, sequenced in a study of vaccination effects on CD4 cells after COVID-19 (dated by TCRdb to between 2021 and 2024). These receptors lack a known antigen. The library was generated by the immunoSEQ multiplex PCR assay. TCRdb's version of the immuneACCESS table is confined to in-frame rearrangements and falls short of the full clone set. An unresolved V gene accounts for under half of the shortfall where checked; the remainder is of unknown origin. This sample has about 32,000 clones in its table, and about 70% of those were observed once. Together, the top ten hold approximately 12% of the sample. In the ViraFEST assay, PBMC were stimulated with viral peptide pools, and antigen-specific CD4+ T cell clonotypes were then identified by expansion using TCR sequencing. After around eleven days of culture, CD4+ T cells were isolated with the EasySep CD4+ T cell isolation kit. Each participant received two doses of an mRNA SARS-CoV-2 vaccine, either BNT162b2 or mRNA-1273.

This specimen was CD4+ T cells from PBMCs cultured with HCoV-229E spike peptides, taken after COVID-19 vaccination. The cell subset or site label here, explained by the study, means: HCoV-229E spike overlapping peptide pool stimulation. The receptor source for this set is a human donor who received a COVID-19 vaccine.

The chain employs TRBV18 and TRBJ2-3; the D is unclear. Between the trimmed V and J ends, which lost 3 bases and 3 bases, there was a span of 10 bases. CDR3 length: 14 residues. Germline V gene sequence: CDR1 KGHSH, CDR2 LQKENI. The DNA for the CDR3 is TGTGCCAGCTCACCGGCCCCCTGGACAGATACGCAGTATTTT. Amino acids: CASSPAPWTDTQYF.

The chain employs TRBV6-1 and TRBJ2-7; 10 nucleotides match TRBD2. Germline lookup yields CDR1 MNHNS and CDR2 SASEGT. V trimming: 2 bases; J trimming: 3 bases; junction bases outside the gene matches: 7. The CDR3 is 16 residues long. The DNA for the CDR3 is TGTGCCAGCAGTGAAATGAGCGGGGGGGTATTCTACGAGCAGTACTTC. Translated: CASSEMSGGVFYEQYF.

The V and J genes are TRBV11-2 and TRBJ2-7; the D is unclear. The V gene's germline CDR1 is SGHAT and CDR2 FQNNGV. The CDR3 runs 11 residues. The V end lost 5 bases, the J end lost 7 bases, and 9 bases lay between the germline ends. This chain's CDR3 is CASSPLREQYF. CDR3 sequence (DNA): TGTGCCAGCAGCCCCCTAAGAGAGCAGTACTTC.

The V call is TRBV12-3 or TRBV12-4, the J call TRBJ1-2; D gene unclear. V was clipped by 5 bases and J by 2 bases, with 9 bases between them. This CDR3 region has 13 residues. Written as DNA, the CDR3 is TGTGCCAGCAGTCCCCTAAGGAACTATGGCTACACCTTC. Translated: CASSPLRNYGYTF.

V gene TRBV5-4 combines with J gene TRBJ2-7, with D perhaps TRBD1 or TRBD2 (5 bases each). CDR1 is SGHNT and CDR2 is YYREEE in the germline V gene (reference sequence). The CDR3 has 14 amino acids. V lost 0 bases to trimming and J lost 3 bases, with 10 bases between them. For the CDR3, the DNA is TGTGCCAGCAGCTTGGCCGGGGCTGGCTACGAGCAGTACTTC. Its translation: CASSLAGAGYEQYF.

The chain carries TRBV7-2 and TRBJ2-7, with D possibly being TRBD1 (6 bases). The CDR3 contains 13 residues. Germline V gives CDR1 SGHTA, CDR2 FQGNSA. V was trimmed by 5 bases and J by 4 bases, leaving 12 bases between them. The DNA of the CDR3 is TGTGCCAGCAGCAGATACAGGGAATACGAGCAGTACTTC. Translating gives CASSRYREYEQYF.

The chain has TRBV19 and TRBJ1-1; the match to TRBD1 covers 7 bases. V trimming: 3 bases; J trimming: 6 bases; junction bases outside the gene matches: 19. Germline V gene data show CDR1 as LNHDA and CDR2 as SQIVND (reference sequence). This CDR3 contains 18 residues. CDR3 in DNA: TGTGCCAGTAGTATCCTACCAGGGCAGGGGGGCGGACAGGCTGAAGCTTTCTTT. Its translation is CASSILPGQGGGQAEAFF.

V gene TRBV29-1 combines with J gene TRBJ2-2, with 8 bases aligning to TRBD1. V gave up 7 bases and J gave up 3 bases; unmatched junction bases: 13. The CDR3 is 16 amino acids. Germline values: CDR1 SQVTM, CDR2 ANQGSEA. The CDR3 region has the DNA TGCAGCGCCCCCGGGTTGGGGACAGGAGACACCGGGGAGCTGTTTTTT. Its protein product is CSAPGLGTGDTGELFF.

The chain joins TRBV7-6 to TRBJ2-7; 11 bases map to TRBD2. The CDR3 length is 15 residues. The germline CDR1 and CDR2 sequences are SGHVS and FNYEAQ. Trimming cost V 5 bases and J 6 bases; bases outside gene matches: 9. CDR3: CASSRYSGGGSEQYF. CDR3 in DNA: TGTGCCAGCAGCCGATATAGCGGGGGGGGCAGCGAGCAGTACTTC.

This clone was counted a few times. The chain couples TRBV5-1 to TRBJ2-5, with D perhaps matching TRBD2 (5 bases). The CDR3 is 13 amino acids. V lost 3 bases and J 4 bases, leaving 10 bases between the germline ends. Germline V gives CDR1 SGHRS, CDR2 YFSETQ. As DNA, the CDR3 is TGCGCCAGCAGCTCGGGATGGGGAGAGACCCAGTACTTC. The encoded protein is CASSSGWGETQYF.

The V gene is TRBV24-1, the J gene TRBJ2-3, with D possibly matching TRBD1 (5 bases). The germline V gene has CDR1 KGHDR and CDR2 SFDVKD. The CDR3 consists of 14 residues. V was cut by 4 bases and J by 1 base, with 8 bases left in between. CDR3 residues: CATSDPRGTDTQYF. CDR3 DNA sequence: TGTGCCACCAGTGACCCCAGGGGCACAGATACGCAGTATTTT.

This clone was seen more than once but under ten times. The V call is TRBV5-1, the J call TRBJ2-7; TRBD2 matches 11 bases. Looked up from germline, CDR1 is SGHRS and CDR2 is YFSETQ. The CDR3 spans 16 residues. The trim removed 5 bases at V and 1 base at J, leaving 8 bases unmatched. CDR3 nucleotides: TGCGCCAGCAGTCCCGGGACTAGCGGATTATCCTACGAGCAGTACTTC. Residues: CASSPGTSGLSYEQYF.

The V call is TRBV18, the J call TRBJ2-7; D is ambiguous. Germline V gives CDR1 KGHSH, CDR2 LQKENI. Trimming pared 2 bases from V and 2 bases from J, leaving 4 bases between. The CDR3 sequence is 12 residues long. CDR3 region: CASSPGTYEQYF. The CDR3 nucleotides are TGTGCCAGCTCACCAGGAACCTACGAGCAGTACTTC.

The V call is TRBV5-4, the J call TRBJ1-3; D is ambiguous. The germline V gene has CDR1 SGHNT and CDR2 YYREEE (reference sequence). There are 16 residues in the CDR3. V lost 2 bases and J 4 bases, leaving 16 bases between the germline ends. This chain's CDR3 is CASSFKNRSGGNTIYF. The CDR3 bases are TGTGCCAGCAGCTTCAAAAATCGGTCGGGAGGAAACACCATATATTTT. The variable domain in full, completed from reference TRBV5-4 and TRBJ1-3, reads ETGVTQSPTHLIKTRGQQVTLRCSSQSGHNTVSWYQQALGQGPQFIFQYYREEENGRGNFPPRFSGLQFPNYSSELNVNALELDDSALYLCASSFKNRSGGNTIYFGEGSWLTVV.

V usage is TRBV10-1 and J usage is TRBJ2-2; a weak D match, TRBD1 (5 bases). The CDR3 is 15 amino acids. Germline CDR1 and CDR2: WNHNN and SYGVQD (reference sequence). Trimming stripped 4 bases from V and 0 bases from J, with 9 bases between. The CDR3 is CASSGAGSNTGELFF. The CDR3 bases are TGCGCCAGCAGTGGGGCAGGGTCGAACACCGGGGAGCTGTTTTTT.